This T cell receptor beta chain was documented in a study of T-cell memory formation after mild COVID-19 (dated by TCRdb to about 2021). Some background on the complete study: TCR sequence clusters from the two donors were largely donor specific. Longitudinal TCRalpha and TCRbeta repertoire sequencing tracked T-cell clones expanding and contracting after mild COVID-19 in two donors. Two young, previously healthy adult volunteers, one female and one male, were included in the cohort. Broad study findings and their caveats: Clones that contracted from day 15 to 85 showed balanced CD4/CD8 phenotypes, whereas a second wave of clones that expanded from day 15 to 37 leaned towards CD4+. The detection of some responding clones in pre-infection memory suggests that pre-existing cross-reactive memory T cells joined the SARS-CoV-2 response. Contracting CD4+ clones were located mainly in the CM and EM memory subsets, whereas CD8+ clones were found to be enriched in EMRA. SARS-CoV-2 specificity was not confirmed for the second-wave clones peaking on day 37. The study included only two mild cases, and larger cohorts that include severe cases with pre-infection samples were judged to be necessary.

A remark on this clonotype: Its antigen is not yet known. Base qualities are not provided; no much larger clone lies one nucleotide away.

Per the germline V gene, SGHRS is the CDR1 and YFSETQ is the CDR2. The germline ends are 14 bases apart after V is trimmed by 4 bases and J by 6 bases. From its cysteine to its phenylalanine, the CDR3 spans 13 amino acids. Only the CDR3 DNA stays, 39 bases, in frame from base 1. Ficoll-Paque density gradient centrifugation was used to isolate PBMCs. TCRdb records Illumina NovaSeq 6000 as the sequencer. Using 5'RACE with constant-segment primers, TCRalpha and TCRbeta cDNA libraries were constructed, with sample barcodes and unique molecular identifiers added in the process. RNA was extracted from every sample with Trizol reagent. Amplification of the libraries took two PCR steps, and the second step added a second sample barcode plus Illumina TruSeq adapters. Libraries were sequenced on an Illumina NovaSeq with 2 x 150 bp paired-end reads. In the authors' own workflow: Reads were demultiplexed and collapsed into UMI-guided consensus sequences with migec v1.2.7. With mixcr v2.1.11, UMI consensuses were aligned to TRA and TRB V and J templates and assembled into clonotypes. Expanded or contracted clonotypes were those called significant by both edgeR and NoisET, with noise models trained on biological replicates. For edgeR calls, a false discovery rate-adjusted p below 0.01 and a log2 fold-change threshold of 1 were applied. As an exploratory analysis of dynamics, max-normalized trajectories of the 1000 most abundant clonotypes were examined by PCA with hierarchical clustering. Each responding clone was given a CD4 or CD8 phenotype based on the CD4+ and CD8+ repertoires, which had been sequenced separately. TCRdb reran the public reads through fastp at Q25 and MiXCR, keeping productive beta chains. Rows merge per CDR3 protein into single entries with the most common DNA and genes. The V and J calls shown here were made by TCRdb, not taken from the authors' results. For this sample there are approximately 250,000 distinct CDR3 sequences; roughly 15% appear just once. Of the sample, more than 20% falls within the top ten clones.

This receptor was taken from a man between 18 and 29 years old who had mild COVID-19 (a few samples of this study predate the infection). The sample titles of this study are shuffled in the database, so cell type and time point are left out; the donor was told from shared clones. Sequences were obtained from PBMCs or a T cell subset sorted from them (not recorded which). The chain is made from TRBV5-1 and TRBJ2-7; perhaps TRBD2 is the D gene, with 6 bases matching. CDR3 protein: CASSPGGPFEQYF. Here is the DNA: TGCGCCAGCAGCCCCGGGGGACCATTCGAGCAGTACTTC.